One sample yielded the 19 T cell receptor beta chains listed below, sequenced in a study of blood T cell repertoires in COVID-19. Assay used: immunoSEQ multiplex PCR; TCRdb lists only in-frame clones, some missing. The sample includes 300,000 to 400,000 clones, roughly 88% of them seen just once. Sequencing input: PBMCs or T cells enriched from blood (not recorded which). These receptors all stem from a man aged 30 to 39 who had recovered from COVID-19.

The J gene is TRBJ1-6, the V gene TRBV11-2; D perhaps matches TRBD1 (5 bases). This CDR3 is 12 amino acids long. V was trimmed by 6 bases and J by 10 bases, leaving 10 bases between them. From germline, CDR1 is SGHAT and CDR2 FQNNGV. In DNA, the CDR3 is TGTGCCAGCAGTTGGCAGGGATCACCCCTCCACTTT. Protein: CASSWQGSPLHF.

This clone occurred once. This chain links TRBV28 with TRBJ1-4; D is perhaps TRBD1 (5 bases). Per germline, CDR1 MDHEN and CDR2 SYDVKM. The length of the CDR3 is 13 residues. V lost 5 bases, J lost 8 bases, and 12 bases lay in between. This chain's CDR3 is CASSRAGEEKLFF. The CDR3 coding sequence is TGTGCCAGCAGTCGGGCGGGGGAGGAAAAACTGTTTTTT.

This clone was seen a few times. This rearrangement joins TRBV9 to TRBJ2-7; 10 nucleotides align to TRBD2. The V and J ends lost 4 bases and 5 bases, in that order; junction bases with no gene match: 6. Germline V gives CDR1 SGDLS, CDR2 YYNGEE. CDR3 length equals 14 residues. The CDR3 DNA reads TGTGCCAGCAGCCCAGCGGGGGGGCTAGACGAGCAGTACTTC. This codes for CASSPAGGLDEQYF.

This rearrangement joins TRBV27 to TRBJ2-7, with TRBD1 matching 9 bases. This CDR3 has 14 residues. V dropped 6 bases and J dropped 3; count of bases not matched to a gene: 6. Germline V gene lookup returns CDR1 MNHEY and CDR2 SMNVEV (reference sequence). The CDR3 spells CASSPGTGFYEQYF. In DNA form, the CDR3 reads TGTGCCAGCAGCCCCGGGACAGGGTTCTACGAGCAGTACTTC.

This chain uses TRBV14 with TRBJ1-6; 8 nucleotides align to TRBD1. With 4 bases clipped from V and 6 bases from J, the junction kept 5 bases outside the gene matches. Germline V gives CDR1 SGHDN, CDR2 FVKESK. There are 15 residues in the CDR3. The CDR3 reads CASSPRTGLNSPLHF. The CDR3 DNA sequence: TGTGCCAGCAGCCCTCGGACAGGGCTTAATTCACCCCTCCACTTT.

The chain is built from TRBV7-9 and TRBJ1-2, with D maybe TRBD1 (5 bases). CDR3 size: 13 residues. CDR1 and CDR2 (germline): SEHNR, FQNEAQ (reference sequence). V lost 5 bases and J lost 4, with 11 bases in between. The CDR3 nucleotides are TGTGCCAGCAGCCCACTGGGGCCCTATGGCTACACCTTC. This codes for CASSPLGPYGYTF.

The J gene is TRBJ2-2, the V gene TRBV5-1; 8 nucleotides match TRBD1. Per germline, CDR1 SGHRS and CDR2 YFSETQ. This CDR3 is 14 amino acids long. After removal of 0 bases from V and 8 bases from J, the junction contained 3 bases not matched to a gene. The CDR3 nucleotides are TGCGCCAGCAGCTTGGCAGGGGGCGTTGGGGAGCTGTTTTTT. This codes for CASSLAGGVGELFF.

Comment on this clone: The same CDR3 arises from other DNA sequences in this sample as well. The V call is TRBV5-1, the J call TRBJ2-2, with unresolved D. CDR1 is SGHRS and CDR2 is YFSETQ in the germline V gene. V lost 0 bases and J 2 bases, leaving 5 bases between the germline ends. The CDR3 is 14 residues long. The CDR3 DNA is TGCGCCAGCAGCTTGGCTGTTAACACCGGGGAGCTGTTTTTT. This encodes CASSLAVNTGELFF.

The gene calls are TRBV3-1 (or the pseudogene TRBV3-2) and TRBJ1-2; possibly TRBD1 for D (6 bases). V lost 1 base to trimming and J lost 5 bases, with 11 bases between them. CDR3 length equals 14 residues. Germline V gene data show CDR1 as LGHDT and CDR2 as YNNKEL (reference sequence). CDR3: CASSQVGAGYGYTF. CDR3 DNA sequence: TGTGCCAGCAGCCAAGTGGGGGCAGGGTATGGCTACACCTTC.

In this sample, this clone turned up once. The chain is built from TRBV7-6 and TRBJ2-1; 9 bases are a match to TRBD2. V lost 0 bases and J lost 3; bases outside the gene matches: 6. The germline V gene has CDR1 SGHVS and CDR2 FNYEAQ. This CDR3 is built from 17 residues. Here the CDR3 reads CASSLALTSGLYNEQFF. The CDR3 bases are TGTGCCAGCAGCTTAGCGCTGACTAGCGGCCTCTACAATGAGCAGTTCTTC.

The chain links TRBV5-4 to TRBJ1-2, with 11 bases identical to TRBD1. With 4 bases clipped from V and 8 bases from J, the junction kept 13 bases outside the gene matches. Germline CDR1 SGHNT, CDR2 YYREEE (reference sequence). This CDR3 is 16 amino acids long. Here the CDR3 DNA reads TGTGCCAGCAGCGACGGACAGGGGGCCCTGTCCTCCGGCTACACCTTC. Translation gives CASSDGQGALSSGYTF.

J is TRBJ1-1 and V is TRBV27; unclear D gene. The V end lost 3 bases, the J end lost 2 bases, and 28 bases lay between the germline ends. Germline V gene lookup returns CDR1 MNHEY and CDR2 SMNVEV (reference sequence). The CDR3 spans 20 residues. CDR3 DNA: TGTGCCAGCAGTTTCCCTACAACCCCGGGCCAGCGCCGGACTAACACTGAAGCTTTCTTT. Its protein product is CASSFPTTPGQRRTNTEAFF.

This clone was recorded only once. The J gene is TRBJ1-5, the V gene TRBV19; D gene uncertain. Trimming left V 6 bases short and J 6 bases short, with 18 bases between. CDR1 LNHDA and CDR2 SQIVND come from the germline V gene (reference sequence). This CDR3 has 15 residues. CDR3 sequence: CASSLTPRRSQPQHF. In DNA, the CDR3 is TGTGCCAGTAGCCTAACTCCTCGTCGGAGTCAGCCCCAGCATTTT.

The rearrangement links TRBV10-3 to TRBJ2-1; 12 bases are shared with TRBD2. Per the germline V gene, CDR1 is ENHRY and CDR2 is SYGVKD. The CDR3 extends over 15 amino acids. V dropped 0 bases and J dropped 10; count of bases not matched to a gene: 4. The CDR3 DNA reads as TGTGCCATCAGTGAGTCGGCTAGCGGGGGGGGAGAGCAGTTCTTC. Its protein product is CAISESASGGGEQFF.

The V and J genes are TRBV7-3 and TRBJ2-3; D might be TRBD2 (6 bases). Germline V CDR1 and CDR2: SGHTA, FQGTGA. V lost 4 bases and J 7 bases, leaving 15 bases between the germline ends. The CDR3 has 14 residues. CDR3 in amino acids: CASSSPPAGNTQYF. The DNA for the CDR3 is TGTGCCAGCAGCTCCCCCCCGGCGGGGAATACGCAGTATTTT. The full variable domain, with the rest looked up from reference TRBV7-3 and TRBJ2-3, is GAGVSQTPSNKVTEKGKYVELRCDPISGHTALYWYRQSLGQGPEFLIYFQGTGAADDSGLPNDRFFAVRPEGSVSTLKIQRTERGDSAVYLCASSSPPAGNTQYFGPGTRLTVL.

The V call is TRBV2, the J call TRBJ2-3; the D is unclear. V was trimmed by 6 bases and J by 5 bases, leaving 6 bases between them. The germline V gene has CDR1 SNHLY and CDR2 FYNNEI. The CDR3 runs 11 residues. The CDR3 protein is CASSPVDTQYF. The CDR3 nucleotides read TGTGCCAGCAGCCCGGTAGATACGCAGTATTTT.

The chain has TRBV28 and TRBJ2-1; D uncertain. Germline loops: CDR1 MDHEN, CDR2 SYDVKM. Trimming left V 2 bases short and J 1 base short, with 6 bases between. The CDR3 is made up of 14 amino acids. The CDR3 reads CASSLGPSYNEQFF. In DNA form, the CDR3 reads TGTGCCAGCAGTTTAGGGCCATCCTACAATGAGCAGTTCTTC.

V gene TRBV11-3 combines with J gene TRBJ1-3; D ambiguous. The CDR3 totals 13 residues. The germline CDR1 and CDR2 sequences are SGHNT and YENEEA. Deletions cut 4 bases from V and 0 bases from J, with 4 bases between. The CDR3 protein is CASSSGSGNTIYF. The CDR3 nucleotides are TGTGCCAGCAGCTCCGGCTCTGGAAACACCATATATTTT.

CDR3 sequence (DNA): TGTGCCAGCAGCTTAGCGCCCCCACAATTTAGGGGGGGGGCGTATGAGCAGTTCTTC. Residues: CASSLAPPQFRGGAYEQFF. The V and J genes are TRBV11-2 and TRBJ2-1; the D gene is possibly TRBD2 (7 bases). Trimming took 1 base from V and 8 from J, leaving 27 bases between them. Germline CDR1 and CDR2: SGHAT and FQNNGV. CDR3 length: 19 residues.